A selection of T cell receptor beta chains follows, all from one sample in a study of spatial heterogeneity in lung cancer. TCRdb re-derived calls from the 5' RACE reads in MiXCR, one entry per CDR3 protein. The data contain 60,000 to 85,000 distinct CDR3 sequences, roughly 9% of them singletons. The sample consisted of PBMCs, taken at follow-up. The receptors were sampled from a female donor with early-stage non-small cell lung cancer. Both conserved end residues are part of each CDR3. D genes are given only for firm matches. Clone size, where shown, is once, few, many, or a class for clones that have expanded.

clone_size: .; j_call: TRBJ2-7; d_call: .; v_call: TRBV20-1; cdr3_nt: TGCAGTGCTAGAGATGCGGAGGGGTTCTACGAGCAGTACTTC; cdr3_aa: CSARDAEGFYEQYF
clone_size: .; j_call: TRBJ1-2; d_call: .; v_call: TRBV7-9; cdr3_nt: TGTGCCAGCAGCTACAACTATGGCTACACCTTC; cdr3_aa: CASSYNYGYTF
clone_size: many; j_call: TRBJ2-1; d_call: TRBD2; v_call: TRBV5-1; cdr3_nt: TGCGCCAGCAGCTTGGCCTCCCGTCTTCTAGCGGGGACTTCAGCCAGAGGTGAGCAGTTCTTC; cdr3_aa: CASSLASRLLAGTSARGEQFF
clone_size: many; j_call: TRBJ1-1; d_call: .; v_call: TRBV11-2; cdr3_nt: TGTGCCAGCAGTTTTGGCCGGGACACCGAAGCTTTCTTT; cdr3_aa: CASSFGRDTEAFF
clone_size: .; j_call: TRBJ2-1; d_call: TRBD1; v_call: TRBV6-6; cdr3_nt: TGTGCCAGCAGGGACGACAGGGGCTACAATGAGCAGTTCTTC; cdr3_aa: CASRDDRGYNEQFF
clone_size: many; j_call: TRBJ1-3; d_call: .; v_call: TRBV4-2; cdr3_nt: TGTGCCAGCAGCCCCTTGACAGGCTCTGGAAACACCATATATTTT; cdr3_aa: CASSPLTGSGNTIYF
clone_size: many; j_call: TRBJ2-5; d_call: .; v_call: TRBV14; cdr3_nt: TGTGCCAGCAGCAAAGTAGCGGAGACCCAGTACTTC; cdr3_aa: CASSKVAETQYF
clone_size: .; j_call: TRBJ2-2; d_call: TRBD2; v_call: TRBV7-7; cdr3_nt: TGTGCTAGCAGCTTGGACGGGAGGGGAACCGGGGAGCTGTTTTTT; cdr3_aa: CASSLDGRGTGELFF
clone_size: .; j_call: TRBJ2-7; d_call: TRBD1; v_call: TRBV30; cdr3_nt: TGTGCCTGGTCCCGGGACAGGGTGTACGAGCAGTACTTC; cdr3_aa: CAWSRDRVYEQYF
clone_size: many; j_call: TRBJ2-1; d_call: TRBD2; v_call: TRBV4-1; cdr3_nt: TGCGCCAGCAGTGAAGCGGGAGAGATGATTGAGCAGTTCTTC; cdr3_aa: CASSEAGEMIEQFF
clone_size: many; j_call: TRBJ1-6; d_call: .; v_call: TRBV5-6; cdr3_nt: TGTGCCAGCAGCCCCGGGTTGTCAGGTGAACCCCTCCACTTT; cdr3_aa: CASSPGLSGEPLHF
clone_size: .; j_call: TRBJ2-7; d_call: .; v_call: TRBV2; cdr3_nt: TGTGCCAGCAGTCCTAGGAGACAGGGAGGCGAGCAGTACTTC; cdr3_aa: CASSPRRQGGEQYF
clone_size: .; j_call: TRBJ2-5; d_call: .; v_call: TRBV7-9; cdr3_nt: TGTGCCAGCAGCTCCCCCCCCACGGAGACCCAGTACTTC; cdr3_aa: CASSSPPTETQYF
clone_size: many; j_call: TRBJ2-7; d_call: TRBD2; v_call: TRBV20-1; cdr3_nt: TGCAGTGCTAGAGGGACCAAGACTAGCGGATACGAGCAGTACTTC; cdr3_aa: CSARGTKTSGYEQYF
clone_size: .; j_call: TRBJ1-1; d_call: .; v_call: TRBV9; cdr3_nt: TGTGCCAGCAGCGTAGTTTCAGGGTACACTGAAGCTTTCTTT; cdr3_aa: CASSVVSGYTEAFF
clone_size: few; j_call: TRBJ1-1; d_call: .; v_call: TRBV9; cdr3_nt: TGTGCCAGCAGCGTAGACATGTTCATGAACACTGAAGCTTTCTTT; cdr3_aa: CASSVDMFMNTEAFF
clone_size: few; j_call: TRBJ1-1; d_call: .; v_call: TRBV7-8; cdr3_nt: TGTGCCAGCGCTCCGACCGGCACTGAAGCTTTCTTT; cdr3_aa: CASAPTGTEAFF